This T cell receptor beta chain originates from a study of CD8+ T cells in alopecia areata. Study overall: Patients in the treated group were given tofacitinib by mouth, 5 to 10 mg twice a day. General observations from the study: Lesional scalp, notably in alopecia totalis/universalis, had clonality above that of normal scalp.

Both peripheral blood and punch biopsies of lesional scalp skin were obtained from patients who had alopecia areata. With regard to this clone: The antigen is not known.

cDNA serving as the sequencing template came from extracted, reverse transcribed RNA. The data were produced by immunoSEQ multiplex PCR, yet TCRdb's version contains in-frame clones alone and is incomplete. The data contain 150,000 to 190,000 clones, 45% to 55% of them singletons. This CDR3 has 17 amino acids. Trimming removed 1 base from V and 2 bases from J, with 16 bases in between. Germline CDR1 and CDR2: SGHTA and FQGNSA. The V and J genes are TRBV7-2 and TRBJ2-3; no reliable D call. Sequences were derived from CD8+ T cells sorted from blood, sampled at week 0. The receptor was isolated from a human donor with alopecia areata. The DNA of the CDR3 is TGTGCCAGCAGCTTAGGAAACCTAGGACGGATCACAGATACGCAGTATTTT. The encoded protein is CASSLGNLGRITDTQYF. The full variable domain, completed using reference TRBV7-2 and TRBJ2-3, is GAGVSQSPSNKVTEKGKDVELRCDPISGHTALYWYRQSLGQGLEFLIYFQGNSAPDKSGLPSDRFSAERTGGSVSTLTIQRTQQEDSAVYLCASSLGNLGRITDTQYFGPGTRLTVL.